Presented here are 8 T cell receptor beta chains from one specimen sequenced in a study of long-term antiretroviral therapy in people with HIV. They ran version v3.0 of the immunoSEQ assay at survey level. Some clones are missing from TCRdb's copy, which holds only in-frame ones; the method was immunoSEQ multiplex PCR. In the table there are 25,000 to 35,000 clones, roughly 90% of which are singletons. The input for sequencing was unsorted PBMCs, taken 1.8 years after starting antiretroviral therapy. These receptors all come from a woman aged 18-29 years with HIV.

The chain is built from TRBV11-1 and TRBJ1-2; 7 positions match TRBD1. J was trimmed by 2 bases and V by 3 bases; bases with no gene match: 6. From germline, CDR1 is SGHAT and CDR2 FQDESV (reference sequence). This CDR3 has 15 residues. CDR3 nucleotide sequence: TGTGCCAGCAGCTTGGACAGGCCGCTGAACTATGGCTACACCTTC. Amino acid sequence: CASSLDRPLNYGYTF. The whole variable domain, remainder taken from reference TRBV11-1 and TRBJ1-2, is EAEVAQSPRYKITEKSQAVAFWCDPISGHATLYWYRQILGQGPELLVQFQDESVVDDSQLPKDRFSAERLKGVDSTLKIQPAELGDSAMYLCASSLDRPLNYGYTFGSGTRLTVV.

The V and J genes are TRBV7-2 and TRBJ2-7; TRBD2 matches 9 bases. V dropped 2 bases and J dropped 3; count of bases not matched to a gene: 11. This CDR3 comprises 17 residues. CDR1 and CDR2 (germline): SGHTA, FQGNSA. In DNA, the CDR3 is TGTGCCAGCAGCTTAAGGAGCGGGAGGCGGTTAATCTACGAGCAGTACTTC. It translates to CASSLRSGRRLIYEQYF.

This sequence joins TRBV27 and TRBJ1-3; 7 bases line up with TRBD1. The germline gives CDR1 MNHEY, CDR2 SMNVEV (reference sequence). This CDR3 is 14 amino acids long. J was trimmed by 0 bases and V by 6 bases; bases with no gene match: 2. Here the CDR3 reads CASRNRGSGNTIYF. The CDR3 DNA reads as TGTGCCAGCAGGAACAGGGGCTCTGGAAACACCATATATTTT.

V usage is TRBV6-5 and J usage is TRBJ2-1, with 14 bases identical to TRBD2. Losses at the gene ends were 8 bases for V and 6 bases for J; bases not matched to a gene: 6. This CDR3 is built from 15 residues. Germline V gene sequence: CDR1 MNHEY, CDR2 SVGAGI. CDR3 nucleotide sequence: TGTGCCAGCGGGGGGGGACTAGCGGGAGTCAATGAGCAGTTCTTC. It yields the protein CASGGGLAGVNEQFF.

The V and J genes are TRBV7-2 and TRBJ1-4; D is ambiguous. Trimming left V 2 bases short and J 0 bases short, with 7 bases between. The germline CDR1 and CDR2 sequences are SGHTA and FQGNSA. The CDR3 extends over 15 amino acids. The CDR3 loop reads CASSLSGTTNEKLFF. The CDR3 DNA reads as TGTGCCAGCAGCTTATCCGGAACAACTAATGAAAAACTGTTTTTT.

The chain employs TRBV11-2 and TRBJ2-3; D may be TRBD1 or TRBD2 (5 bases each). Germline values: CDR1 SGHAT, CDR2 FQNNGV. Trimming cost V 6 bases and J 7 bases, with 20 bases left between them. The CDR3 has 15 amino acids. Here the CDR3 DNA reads TGTGCCAGCAGTCCCCGCAGGGACGGGGCCTATACGCAGTATTTT. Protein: CASSPRRDGAYTQYF. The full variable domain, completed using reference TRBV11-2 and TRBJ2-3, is EAGVAQSPRYKIIEKRQSVAFWCNPISGHATLYWYQQILGQGPKLLIQFQNNGVVDDSQLPKDRFSAERLKGVDSTLKIQPAKLEDSAVYLCASSPRRDGAYTQYFGPGTRLTVL.

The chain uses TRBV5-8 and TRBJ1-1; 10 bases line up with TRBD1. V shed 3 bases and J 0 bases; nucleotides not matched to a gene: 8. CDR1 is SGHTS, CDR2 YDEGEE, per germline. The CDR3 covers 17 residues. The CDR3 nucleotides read TGTGCCAGCAGCTCCCCCCACGACAGGGGGCTGAACACTGAAGCTTTCTTT. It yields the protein CASSSPHDRGLNTEAFF. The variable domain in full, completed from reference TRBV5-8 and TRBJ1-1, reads EAGVTQSPTHLIKTRGQQATLRCSPISGHTSVYWYQQALGLGLQFLLWYDEGEERNRGNFPPRFSGRQFPNYSSELNVNALELEDSALYLCASSSPHDRGLNTEAFFGQGTRLTVV.

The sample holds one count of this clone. CDR3 DNA sequence: TGTGCCAGCAGCTTAGATCCCGGGACCTCCTACGAGCAGTACTTC. Translated: CASSLDPGTSYEQYF. The chain combines TRBV7-2 with TRBJ2-7; either TRBD1 or TRBD2 may supply D (5 bases each). The CDR3 loop spans 15 amino acids. Trimming stripped 1 base from V and 0 bases from J, with 10 bases between. CDR1 SGHTA and CDR2 FQGNSA come from the germline V gene.